Below are 21 T cell receptor beta chains sequenced from a single sample in a study of T cell repertoires in cytomegalovirus infection. Via MiXCR, TCRdb re-called the reads, giving one row per CDR3 protein. The table has about 600,000 distinct CDR3 sequences, roughly 26% seen once. Sample: CD8+ T cells from PBMCs. The receptors originated from a human donor in good health (CMV status not recorded). Some clones in this sample may be carry-over from other donors' samples.

This clonotype was counted a few times. The chain carries TRBV5-1 and TRBJ2-3; no firm D call. There are 10 residues in the CDR3. V shed 7 bases and J shed 6 bases, with 6 bases lying between them. Germline-derived CDR1 and CDR2 are SGHRS and YFSETQ. CDR3 loop: CASRDDTQYF. The CDR3 region has the DNA TGCGCCAGCCGTGACGATACGCAGTATTTT.

This clonotype was seen ten or more times. CDR3 sequence (DNA): TGTGCCAGCAGCCGGACAGCTGACTCCTACAATGAGCAGTTCTTC. Translating gives CASSRTADSYNEQFF. This chain connects TRBV7-6 to TRBJ2-1; D perhaps matches TRBD1 (6 bases). The V end lost 5 bases, the J end lost 0 bases, and 11 bases lay between the germline ends. From germline, CDR1 is SGHVS and CDR2 FNYEAQ. CDR3 length: 15 residues.

Turning to this clonotype: Sequence at one end of the junction differs from germline and may be a read error. The chain recombines TRBV12-3 or TRBV12-4 with TRBJ2-1; D is undetermined. CDR3 size: 15 residues. The CDR3 sequence is CANSFLGSSYNEQFF. In nucleotides, the CDR3 is TGTGCCAACAGTTTTTTGGGAAGCTCCTACAATGAGCAGTTCTTC.

In its sample, this clonotype was seen a few times. This chain links TRBV7-6 with TRBJ2-5, with D possibly TRBD1 on 6 matching bases. The CDR3 loop spans 12 amino acids. Per the germline V gene, CDR1 is SGHVS and CDR2 is FNYEAQ. V was cut by 11 bases and J by 5 bases, with 15 bases left in between. CDR3 region: CAGKTGIETQYF. The CDR3, as DNA: TGTGCCGGGAAAACAGGGATCGAGACCCAGTACTTC.

A word on this clonotype: The junction shows a germline mismatch at one end, possibly a read error. The chain employs TRBV5-5 and TRBJ2-7, with 10 bases fitting TRBD2. This CDR3 is built from 14 residues. CDR1 and CDR2 (germline): SGHKS, YYEKEE (reference sequence). As DNA, the CDR3 is TGTACCAGCAGCGGTAGCGGGGGGCTCGCCGAGCAGTACTTC. This gives the protein CTSSGSGGLAEQYF.

The chain is built from TRBV20-1 and TRBJ2-1; the D gene is possibly TRBD1 (6 bases). From germline, CDR1 is DFQATT and CDR2 SNEGSKA (reference sequence). Trimming pared 0 bases from V and 12 bases from J, leaving 24 bases between. The CDR3 extends over 16 amino acids. The CDR3 sequence: CSARDYRAETGSRQFF. For the CDR3, the DNA is TGCAGTGCTAGAGATTATCGAGCCGAAACAGGGTCAAGGCAGTTCTTC.

The sample holds many counts of this clonotype. Germline and junction disagree at one end, which may indicate a read error. CDR3 nucleotide sequence: TGTGCCAGCAATTACGTACAGGGGAGGGAACCCCAAGAGACCCAGTACTTC. Amino acid sequence: CASNYVQGREPQETQYF. The J gene is TRBJ2-5, the V gene TRBV6-6, with D perhaps given as TRBD1 or TRBD2 (7 bases each). The CDR3 is made up of 17 amino acids. Germline V lookup: CDR1 MNHNY, CDR2 SVGAGI (reference sequence).

This clonotype was detected many times. CDR3 region: CASSSSWGQETQYF. CDR3 DNA sequence: TGTGCCAGCAGTTCCTCATGGGGGCAAGAGACCCAGTACTTC. The V and J genes are TRBV28 and TRBJ2-5, with D perhaps being TRBD1 or TRBD2 (5 bases each). In germline, CDR1 is MDHEN, CDR2 SYDVKM. Trimming left V 4 bases short and J 2 bases short, with 11 bases between. The CDR3 is made up of 14 amino acids.

V gene TRBV11-2 combines with J gene TRBJ1-3; 8 positions match TRBD1. In germline, CDR1 is SGHAT, CDR2 FQNNGV. J lost 1 base, V lost 3 bases, and 8 bases had no gene match. The CDR3 is made up of 17 amino acids. CDR3 DNA sequence: TGTGCCAGCAGCTTCTGGCGGCAGGGGGCTTCTGGAAACACCATATATTTT. Residues: CASSFWRQGASGNTIYF.

The CDR3 reads CSVRDITDTQYF. The CDR3 DNA sequence: TGCAGCGTTAGGGACATCACAGATACGCAGTATTTT. The chain recombines TRBV29-1 with TRBJ2-3; TRBD1 is a possible D gene (6 bases). The CDR3 consists of 12 residues. The V and J ends lost 5 bases and 2 bases respectively, with 8 bases between them. CDR1 and CDR2 (germline): SQVTM, ANQGSEA.

This clonotype was seen repeatedly, ten times or more. This chain uses TRBV7-2 with TRBJ2-1; TRBD2 agrees at 7 bases. J was trimmed by 6 bases and V by 5 bases; bases with no gene match: 7. The germline V gene encodes CDR1 SGHTA and CDR2 FQGNSA. This CDR3 is 14 amino acids long. This CDR3 is CASSPRGGGNEQFF. The CDR3 DNA reads as TGTGCCAGCAGCCCCCGGGGCGGGGGCAATGAGCAGTTCTTC.

J is TRBJ2-1 and V is TRBV19, with a weak D call TRBD1 (5 bases). In germline, CDR1 is LNHDA, CDR2 SQIVND (reference sequence). This CDR3 comprises 14 residues. V gave up 1 base and J gave up 4 bases, with 8 bases separating them. CDR3 region: CASSIADSYNEQFF. The DNA of the CDR3 is TGTGCCAGTAGTATAGCCGACAGTTACAATGAGCAGTTCTTC.

The chain employs TRBV11-1 and TRBJ2-3; D might be TRBD1 (5 bases). Trimming removed 5 bases at V and 9 bases at J, with 18 bases between. Germline values: CDR1 SGHAT, CDR2 FQDESV (reference sequence). The CDR3 has 14 amino acids. For the CDR3, the DNA is TGTGCCAGCAGCCGTCCCAGGGCAGGTCCAACGCAGTATTTT. This encodes CASSRPRAGPTQYF.

At least ten counts were recorded for this clonotype. V is TRBV7-9 and J is TRBJ2-3; possibly TRBD2 for D (6 bases). Looked up from germline, CDR1 is SEHNR and CDR2 is FQNEAQ (reference sequence). Trimming took off 5 bases at V and 4 bases at J, with 10 bases between the two ends. The CDR3 totals 13 residues. The CDR3 DNA sequence: TGTGCCAGCAGCGTTGCGGGACCAGATACGCAGTATTTT. Its translation is CASSVAGPDTQYF.

There are many counts of this clonotype. The chain is built from TRBV7-2 and TRBJ2-3, with 8 bases aligning to TRBD1. Germline V gene data show CDR1 as SGHTA and CDR2 as FQGNSA. J gave up 4 bases and V 4 bases, and 7 bases lay outside the gene matches. The CDR3 spans 15 residues. CDR3 in DNA: TGTGCCAGCAGCTCCACAGGGGGTCGGGCAGATACGCAGTATTTT. Its protein is CASSSTGGRADTQYF. The full variable domain, its missing parts supplied by reference TRBV7-2 and TRBJ2-3, is GAGVSQSPSNKVTEKGKDVELRCDPISGHTALYWYRQSLGQGLEFLIYFQGNSAPDKSGLPSDRFSAERTGGSVSTLTIQRTQQEDSAVYLCASSSTGGRADTQYFGPGTRLTVL.

The J gene is TRBJ1-2, the V gene TRBV29-1, with 10 nucleotides matching TRBD1. This CDR3 has 17 amino acids. CDR1 and CDR2 from the germline V gene are SQVTM and ANQGSEA. Unmatched junction bases numbered 14, after V lost 3 bases and J lost 4 bases. The chain's CDR3 is CSVEVLGTGASGYGYTF. The CDR3 DNA reads as TGCAGCGTTGAGGTTCTAGGGACAGGGGCTTCCGGCTATGGCTACACCTTC.

This clonotype was seen a handful of times. The chain carries TRBV15 and TRBJ1-1, with D maybe TRBD1 (5 bases). In germline, CDR1 is LNHNV, CDR2 YYDKDF (reference sequence). The CDR3 consists of 13 residues. The V end lost 5 bases, the J end lost 4 bases, and 11 bases lay between the germline ends. CDR3 in DNA: TGTGCCACCAGCCGGGGGGGGGGCACTGAAGCTTTCTTT. As protein: CATSRGGGTEAFF.

The chain has TRBV5-6 and TRBJ1-5; no firm D call. In germline, CDR1 is SGHDT, CDR2 YYEEEE. CDR3 length: 17 amino acids. V gave up 3 bases and J gave up 0 bases, with 16 bases separating them. The CDR3, as DNA: TGTGCCAGCAGCTCGTTATCTGCGGGTCATAGCAATCAGCCCCAGCATTTT. Translating it yields CASSSLSAGHSNQPQHF.

V and J are TRBV11-3 and TRBJ2-1; D not resolved. Trimming shortened V by 5 bases and J by 4 bases, and 9 bases separated the two germline ends. The CDR3 sequence is 13 residues long. The germline V gene has CDR1 SGHNT and CDR2 YENEEA. This chain's CDR3 is CASSGIAYNEQFF. CDR3 in DNA: TGTGCCAGCAGCGGGATCGCGTACAATGAGCAGTTCTTC.

V and J are TRBV4-1 and TRBJ2-1, with TRBD2 matching 7 bases. CDR1 MGHRA and CDR2 YSYEKL come from the germline V gene. The CDR3 consists of 16 residues. V lost 0 bases to trimming and J lost 3 bases; unmatched junction nucleotides: 5. CDR3 residues: CASSQEGGGVYNEQFF. For the CDR3, the DNA is TGCGCCAGCAGCCAAGAGGGGGGGGGGGTCTACAATGAGCAGTTCTTC.

This clonotype was counted at least ten times. J is TRBJ2-3 and V is TRBV28, with a weak D call TRBD2 (6 bases). Trimming pared 3 bases from V and 1 base from J, leaving 14 bases between. Germline CDR1 is MDHEN and CDR2 is SYDVKM. CDR3 length: 16 residues. The CDR3 region is CASSFEEASGTDTQYF. CDR3 bases: TGTGCCAGCAGTTTTGAGGAGGCTAGCGGCACAGATACGCAGTATTTT.